The rows below give T cell receptor beta chains drawn from one sample of a study of shared clonotypes between healthy human individuals. Measured with immunoSEQ multiplex PCR; TCRdb has only the in-frame clones, and not every one. This sample carries around 1.1 million clones, about 80% of them seen once, and the ten largest clones take about 0.89%. The sample was memory CD4+ T cells from PBMCs. These receptors originate from a man aged 18 to 29 in good health. Some clones in this sample may be carry-over from other donors' samples. The CDR3 runs from the conserved cysteine through the conserved F or W. A D gene is named only where the DNA matches it firmly. The listing skips clone size in some rows; elsewhere it reads once, few, many or a size class.

length,D,J,V,size,DNA,CDR3
14,TRBD1,TRBJ2-3,TRBV29-1,once,TGCAGCACGCCGGGGACAGGGGGCGCAGATACGCAGTATTTT,CSTPGTGGADTQYF
15,TRBD1,TRBJ2-7,TRBV18,.,TGTGCCAGCTCACCCACCGGGACAGGAACATACGAGCAGTACTTC,CASSPTGTGTYEQYF
14,.,TRBJ1-1,TRBV7-9,few,TGTGCCAGCAGCGAACGTTTGAGGCCCACTGAAGCTTTCTTT,CASSERLRPTEAFF
14,TRBD1,TRBJ1-2,TRBV28,.,TGTGCCAGCAGTGACCGGACAGGGGCCCATGGCTACACCTTC,CASSDRTGAHGYTF
14,.,TRBJ2-2,TRBV7-9,.,TGTGCCAGCAGCTGGGACTCCGACACCGGGGAGCTGTTTTTT,CASSWDSDTGELFF
13,.,TRBJ1-5,TRBV19,many,TGTGCCAGTAGGGGAAGGATAACCAAGGCCCAGCATTTT,CASRGRITKAQHF
18,.,TRBJ1-1,TRBV4-1,.,TGCGCCAGCAGCCAAGGGTGGAGGACACGGAAGATGAACACTGAAGCTTTCTTT,CASSQGWRTRKMNTEAFF
16,.,TRBJ2-2,TRBV18,.,TGTGCCAGCTCACTAAGGTCGGGGGGCGACACCGGGGAGCTGTTTTTT,CASSLRSGGDTGELFF
18,.,TRBJ2-5,TRBV5-1,.,TGCGCCAGCAGCTTGGGTCTAGAATCGAGCATGGGGCGGGAGACCCAGTACTTC,CASSLGLESSMGRETQYF
16,TRBD1,TRBJ1-1,TRBV19,few,TGTGCCAGTAGAACCAATGTCGGACAGGGGGTGGCTGAAGCTTTCTTT,CASRTNVGQGVAEAFF
16,TRBD1,TRBJ1-1,TRBV15,.,TGTGCCACCAGCAGTGGGGACAGGCCCTTGAACACTGAAGCTTTCTTT,CATSSGDRPLNTEAFF
13,.,TRBJ2-1,TRBV27,.,TGTGCCAGCAGACGATATCAGTACAATGAGCAGTTCTTC,CASRRYQYNEQFF
14,TRBD1,TRBJ2-3,TRBV5-1,.,TGCGCCAGCAGCTCCGGACAGGGGGCGAGAACGCAGTATTTT,CASSSGQGARTQYF
14,TRBD1,TRBJ2-3,TRBV28,few,TGTGCCAGCAGCAGGGGACAGGGAGCAGATACGCAGTATTTT,CASSRGQGADTQYF
14,.,TRBJ2-7,TRBV10-2,.,TGCGCCAGCAGTGGATCCAGCGGCGTTTACGAGCAGTACTTC,CASSGSSGVYEQYF
12,.,TRBJ1-1,TRBV28,.,TGTGCCAGCAGAAAGCCGACAGCGCGGGCTTTCTTT,CASRKPTARAFF
11,.,TRBJ2-1,TRBV5-1,.,TGCGCCAGCAGCTTGTTGTATGAGCAGTTCTTC,CASSLLYEQFF
13,.,TRBJ1-1,TRBV2,.,TGTGCCAGCAGCGGGGGACTCAACACTGAAGCTTTCTTT,CASSGGLNTEAFF
15,TRBD1,TRBJ2-5,TRBV5-1,.,TGCGCCAGCAGCCCCGGGACAGATTACCAAGAGACCCAGTACTTC,CASSPGTDYQETQYF
16,.,TRBJ1-1,TRBV5-3,.,TGTGCCAGAAGCCACAGGGCGGGTACAGCTAACACTGAAGCTTTCTTT,CARSHRAGTANTEAFF
18,TRBD1,TRBJ2-7,TRBV28,once,TGTGCCAGCAGGCGCCCGGGACAGGGGGGGAGGAGAGGCTACGAGCAGTACTTC,CASRRPGQGGRRGYEQYF
15,.,TRBJ2-3,TRBV7-9,.,TGTGCCAGCAGCTTAGTGAGGGGGGAGAGAGATACGCAGTATTTT,CASSLVRGERDTQYF
14,.,TRBJ2-7,TRBV6-5,.,TGTGCCAGCAGTTACGGGGTTCGAACCTACGAGCAGTACTTC,CASSYGVRTYEQYF
12,.,TRBJ2-4,TRBV28,few,TGTGCCAGCAGTTTTCGGTCGGGTCGGGAGTACTTC,CASSFRSGREYF
16,TRBD2,TRBJ2-5,TRBV5-1,.,TGCGCCAGCAGCTTTAATTTAGCGGGGTACCAAGAGACCCAGTACTTC,CASSFNLAGYQETQYF
16,.,TRBJ2-7,TRBV5-1,.,TGCGCCAGCAGCTCCTCTCGGGTCATCTCGCCCAACGAGCAGTACTTC,CASSSSRVISPNEQYF
15,.,TRBJ1-1,TRBV4-3,.,TGCGCCAGCAGCACCGGACAGAGGGGCGGCACTGAAGCTTTCTTT,CASSTGQRGGTEAFF
12,TRBD1,TRBJ1-2,TRBV6-6,.,TGTGCCAGCAGTCCCAGGGGGCTTGGCTACACCTTC,CASSPRGLGYTF
12,.,TRBJ1-3,TRBV29-1,few,TGCAGCGTTGGGCAGGGTGGAAACACCATATATTTT,CSVGQGGNTIYF
15,.,TRBJ2-3,TRBV10-3,.,TGTGCCATCCACCAAGGGACTTCCCGCACAGATACGCAGTATTTT,CAIHQGTSRTDTQYF
14,.,TRBJ1-5,TRBV5-1,.,TGCGCCAGCAGCTCCCAGGCAGGGCTCGAGCCCCAGCATTTT,CASSSQAGLEPQHF
15,.,TRBJ1-2,TRBV28,.,TGTGCCAGCAGATACCCGGGACGAGGTTTTCGTGGCTACACCTTC,CASRYPGRGFRGYTF
15,TRBD2,TRBJ2-7,TRBV7-2,.,TGTGCCAGCAGCTCCACTAGCGGGACTTCCTACGAGCAGTACTTC,CASSSTSGTSYEQYF
18,.,TRBJ2-4,TRBV18,few,TGTGCCAGCTCACCACAGTCCGGTGGGGCCAGAGCCAAAAACATTCAGTACTTC,CASSPQSGGARAKNIQYF
19,TRBD1,TRBJ1-1,TRBV7-6,.,TGTGCCAGCAGCTCCAATACAGGGACAGGTGTCGGGAAGAACACTGAAGCTTTCTTT,CASSSNTGTGVGKNTEAFF
19,TRBD1,TRBJ2-3,TRBV28,.,TGTGCCAGCAGTCCTAACAGGGACAGGGGGCGCGGGAGAACAGATACGCAGTATTTT,CASSPNRDRGRGRTDTQYF
14,.,TRBJ2-7,TRBV18,.,TGTGCCAGCTCGGTTGGGACCGACTCCTACGAGCAGTACTTC,CASSVGTDSYEQYF
16,TRBD2,TRBJ2-1,TRBV28,.,TGTGCCCATACTAGCGGGAGGGCTGAAGGTATCGGTGAGCAGTTCTTC,CAHTSGRAEGIGEQFF
14,TRBD2,TRBJ2-7,TRBV7-8,.,TGTGCCAGCAGCTTAGAGGGACTAGCCCGCGAGCAGTACTTC,CASSLEGLAREQYF
15,.,TRBJ2-1,TRBV7-2,many,TGTGCCAGCAGCGCCTCACGGGCTTCCTACAATGAGCAGTTCTTC,CASSASRASYNEQFF
17,.,TRBJ1-2,TRBV28,.,TGTGCCAGCAGTCTAGGCGGGGCAGGACGTACTAACTATGGCTACACCTTC,CASSLGGAGRTNYGYTF
13,.,TRBJ2-1,TRBV30,.,TGTGCCTGGAGTTCCGGACCTATTAATGAGCAGTTCTTC,CAWSSGPINEQFF
13,.,TRBJ2-7,TRBV18,.,TGTGCCAGCTCACCCCAATTCGGCCACGAGCAGTACTTC,CASSPQFGHEQYF
15,.,TRBJ2-3,TRBV12-5,.,TGTGCTAGTGGGGGGGCTATAGCGTACACAGATACGCAGTATTTT,CASGGAIAYTDTQYF
16,TRBD2,TRBJ2-1,TRBV5-1,.,TGCGCCAGCAGTTGGGCCGGGACTAGCCTCCAACCTACTCAGTTCTTC,CASSWAGTSLQPTQFF
16,.,TRBJ1-1,TRBV5-1,.,TGCGCCAGCAGCCCTGGCCAGGGACAAAAGAACACTGAAGCTTTCTTT,CASSPGQGQKNTEAFF
16,.,TRBJ1-1,TRBV5-5,.,TGTGCCAGCAGCCCGCTGGGCCTGGACGGCCTAACTGAAGCTTTCTTT,CASSPLGLDGLTEAFF
15,TRBD1,TRBJ2-5,TRBV5-1,.,TGCGCCAGCAGCGATCCACAGGGGGCCCAAGAGACCCAGTACTTC,CASSDPQGAQETQYF
15,TRBD2,TRBJ2-1,TRBV9,.,TGTGCCAGCAGCGCCGGGACTAGCGGTTACAATGAGCAGTTCTTC,CASSAGTSGYNEQFF
13,TRBD1,TRBJ2-1,TRBV7-6,.,TGTGCCAGCACGCGGACAGGGTCGTCTGTCCAGTTCTTC,CASTRTGSSVQFF
13,.,TRBJ1-1,TRBV6-5,.,TGTGCCAGCAGTTACACCAGGGGTTCTGAAGCTTTCTTT,CASSYTRGSEAFF
14,.,TRBJ2-5,TRBV2,once,TGTGCCAGCAGTGAAGGTGCCCGGCAAGAGACCCAGTACTTC,CASSEGARQETQYF
15,.,TRBJ2-6,TRBV30,once,TGTGCCTGGAGTGGCGACAGGTTTGGGGCCAACGTCCTGACTTTC,CAWSGDRFGANVLTF
13,.,TRBJ2-7,TRBV7-3,.,TGTGCCAGCAGCTCGACACCAGGCTACGAGCAGTACTTC,CASSSTPGYEQYF
13,.,TRBJ2-7,TRBV7-9,few,TGTGCCAGCAGCAGAACTAGGGCCTACGAGCAGTACTTC,CASSRTRAYEQYF
14,TRBD1,TRBJ2-3,TRBV6-1,.,TGTGCCACCCGTAGGGCAGGGGGTTCGGATACGCAGTATTTT,CATRRAGGSDTQYF
13,TRBD1,TRBJ1-2,TRBV6-1,.,TGTGCCACTTATTCAGGGGGTCCCTATGGCTACACCTTC,CATYSGGPYGYTF
14,.,TRBJ2-7,TRBV4-2,.,TGTGCCAGCAGCCAAGTGGGTGGGCCTCGCGAGCAGTACTTC,CASSQVGGPREQYF
13,.,TRBJ1-4,TRBV29-1,.,TGCAGCGTTGATAGGGTGGGATCTGAAAAACTGTTTTTT,CSVDRVGSEKLFF